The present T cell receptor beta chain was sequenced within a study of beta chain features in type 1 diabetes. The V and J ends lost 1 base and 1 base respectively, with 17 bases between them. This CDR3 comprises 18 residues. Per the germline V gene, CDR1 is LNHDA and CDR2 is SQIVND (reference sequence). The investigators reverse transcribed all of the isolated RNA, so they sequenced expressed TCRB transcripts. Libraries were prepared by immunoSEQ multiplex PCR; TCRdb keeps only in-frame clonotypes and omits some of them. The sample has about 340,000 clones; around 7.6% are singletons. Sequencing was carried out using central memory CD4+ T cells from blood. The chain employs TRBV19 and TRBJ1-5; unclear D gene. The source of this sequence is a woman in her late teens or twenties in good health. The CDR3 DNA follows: TGTGCCAGTAGTATAGTTTATAGAGGCAGGAGGAGCAATCAGCCCCAGCATTTT. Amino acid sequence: CASSIVYRGRRSNQPQHF.